The T cell receptor beta chain under discussion was sequenced for a study of CD8 T cells in Susac syndrome. V was pared by 2 bases and J by 2 bases, with 11 bases between. The CDR3 has 15 amino acids. The germline CDR1 and CDR2 sequences are SGHVS and FQNEAQ. RNA totalling roughly 0.5 to 1 ug underwent reverse transcription with random hexamers. TCRdb processed the immunoSEQ multiplex PCR reads anew with MiXCR; each CDR3 protein has one entry. The sample has 40,000 to 55,000 distinct CDR3 sequences, over 90% seen once. This clonotype was obtained from a human donor in good health. The gene calls are TRBV7-8 and TRBJ2-3; D ambiguous. The source material was CD8+ T cells from PBMCs. CDR3 DNA: TGTGCCAGCAGCTTATCTCCGGGTTTCACAGATACGCAGTATTTT. Translation gives CASSLSPGFTDTQYF.